The TCR beta chain under discussion was sequenced for a study of blood T cell repertoires in COVID-19 (TCRdb year 2020). Some background on the complete study: Samples covering the acute and convalescent phases of COVID-19 were provided by collaborators in the United States, Italy and Spain. The dataset comprised deeply sampled blood TCRbeta repertoires from subjects exposed to, actively infected with, or recovered from COVID-19. Sample metadata almost always included a de-identified subject ID, COVID-19 status, age in years and sex. The samples were drawn from two sources: the first 160 participants of the ongoing ImmuneRACE study, and 1,000 to 1,500 subjects contributed by 6 global collaborators. The prospective study material was composed of cDNA or gDNA derived from T cells, B-cell-depleted T cells, or PBMCs. The repertoires were made available in a free public database intended to serve as a resource for research on the immune response to SARS-CoV-2. Where available, HLA class I and class II types were obtained from metadata supplied by the sample provider rather than from assay-based typing.

With respect to this clone: Its antigen specificity is not known. The record has no base qualities; no much larger clone is one base away.

The paper's findings and limits, for the study overall: The quantity of clinical and demographic metadata differed by source and by participant and was supplied without curation.

Each collaborating institution followed its own protocols to collect whole blood in K2EDTA tubes. For TCRbeta analysis, collaborators shipped samples in one of three forms: frozen whole blood, isolated PBMCs, or DNA extracted from either of those sample types. From a lookup of the germline V gene, CDR1 and CDR2 are LGHNA and YSLEER. The CDR3, cysteine through phenylalanine, is 14 amino acids long. The CDR3 DNA has 42 bases and is translated from base 1. Trimming removed 2 bases from V and 2 bases from J; the gene matches leave 2 bases unexplained. TCRbeta CDR3 regions were amplified from genomic DNA using the immunoSEQ Assay, a bias-controlled multiplex PCR. The original pipeline was this. The number of nucleated cells in each sample was estimated by amplification of reference gene primers within the assay. To quantify the absolute abundance of each unique TCRbeta CDR3 rearrangement, sequence reads were collapsed and filtered. For each sample, productive Simpson clonality was calculated by taking the square root of Simpson's diversity index across productive rearrangements. The table was pulled from immuneACCESS by TCRdb, which kept in-frame rearrangements only. Such tables lose some clones; where checked, under half of the loss comes from unresolved V genes, and the rest has no known cause. For V, J and clone size, that table is used; D and trimming come from the DNA. The sample contains about 380,000 clones, roughly 90% of them found a single time. Over 1% of the sample is in the top ten clones.

The sequence derives from a man aged 40-49 years with acute or convalescent COVID-19. The specimen sequenced was peripheral blood. The V gene is TRBV4-3 and the J gene is TRBJ1-2; the junction holds 7 bases that match TRBD1. The CDR3: CASSQSTGNYGYTF. The sequenced DNA is TGCGCCAGCAGCCAATCGACAGGGAACTATGGCTACACCTTC.